The 20 T cell receptor beta chains below all came from one sample that was sequenced in a study of T cells in narcolepsy. Measured with immunoSEQ multiplex PCR; TCRdb has only the in-frame clones, and not every one. Of 20,000 to 25,000 clones listed, approximately 85% were seen once; the top ten hold about a tenth. Sequenced: memory (CD45RA-) CD4+ T cells from blood. The receptors here all came from a human donor in good health.

In its sample, this clone was seen a few times. This chain connects TRBV4-3 to TRBJ2-7, with 7 bases that match TRBD1. Trimming took 0 bases from V and 1 from J; bases not matched to a gene: 3. Germline values: CDR1 LGHNA, CDR2 YSLEER. The CDR3 covers 15 residues. CDR3 region: CASSQDARGSYEQYF. The CDR3 nucleotides are TGCGCCAGCAGCCAAGATGCCAGGGGGTCCTACGAGCAGTACTTC.

The chain carries TRBV10-3 and TRBJ2-1; D unresolved. Germline values: CDR1 ENHRY, CDR2 SYGVKD. Trimming removed 5 bases from V and 5 bases from J, with 7 bases in between. This CDR3 comprises 12 residues. The CDR3 region is CAISIKNNEQFF. The CDR3 nucleotides are TGTGCCATCAGTATTAAGAACAATGAGCAGTTCTTC.

The chain links TRBV7-9 to TRBJ2-1; D is uncertain. With 4 bases removed from V and 7 bases from J, the gap between germline ends came to 8 bases. The CDR3 is made up of 12 amino acids. Germline V gene data show CDR1 as SEHNR and CDR2 as FQNEAQ (reference sequence). Here the CDR3 DNA reads TGTGCCAGCAGCTCCCTCAAGAATGAGCAGTTCTTC. Protein product: CASSSLKNEQFF.

In this sample, this clone turned up once. The chain recombines TRBV5-4 with TRBJ2-2; possible D gene TRBD2, 5 bases. The CDR3 is 15 residues long. Trimming left V 2 bases short and J 0 bases short, with 8 bases between. Germline CDR1 and CDR2: SGHNT and YYREEE (reference sequence). The CDR3 protein is CASSLGGANTGELFF. The CDR3 DNA follows: TGTGCCAGCAGCTTAGGAGGAGCGAACACCGGGGAGCTGTTTTTT.

The chain recombines TRBV6-1 with TRBJ1-1; 10 bases are a match to TRBD1. Germline V gene data show CDR1 as MNHNS and CDR2 as SASEGT. J lost 4 bases, V lost 6 bases, and 5 bases had no gene match. The CDR3 extends over 14 amino acids. The CDR3 DNA sequence: TGTGCCAGCAGAGCGACAGGGGGCGGCACTGAAGCTTTCTTT. Translation: CASRATGGGTEAFF.

The chain links TRBV4-3 to TRBJ2-3, with TRBD2 matching over 8 bases. Germline-derived CDR1 and CDR2 are LGHNA and YSLEER. V was pared by 0 bases and J by 4 bases, with 12 bases of the junction left unmatched. The CDR3 spans 18 residues. The CDR3 DNA is TGCGCCAGCAGCCAAGATCGTAATAGGGGAGCGGGAGCAGATACGCAGTATTTT. Translated, it gives CASSQDRNRGAGADTQYF.

The V and J genes are TRBV28 and TRBJ2-3; D call uncertain. V lost 5 bases to trimming and J lost 1 base, with 7 bases between them. Germline CDR1 and CDR2: MDHEN and SYDVKM. The CDR3 is 13 residues long. CDR3 nucleotides: TGTGCCAGCAGTCATCAGGGCACAGATACGCAGTATTTT. It codes for CASSHQGTDTQYF.

The chain combines TRBV6-4 with TRBJ2-5, with D perhaps matching TRBD2 (6 bases). The V gene's germline CDR1 is MRHNA and CDR2 SNTAGT. V was shortened by 2 bases and J by 6 bases, with 13 bases between the two germline ends. This CDR3 comprises 14 residues. The CDR3 here is CASSDPQLAQTQYF. CDR3 coding DNA: TGTGCCAGCAGTGACCCTCAACTAGCACAGACCCAGTACTTC.

A single count supports this clone. The J gene is TRBJ2-3, the V gene TRBV6-4; 10 nucleotides match TRBD1. This CDR3 comprises 14 residues. Germline V lookup: CDR1 MRHNA, CDR2 SNTAGT. J lost 4 bases, V lost 2 bases, and 0 bases had no gene match. The CDR3: CASSDGQGADTQYF. In nucleotides, the CDR3 is TGTGCCAGCAGTGACGGACAGGGGGCAGATACGCAGTATTTT.

This chain joins TRBV4-2 and TRBJ1-1, with a possible D match to TRBD1 (5 bases). The CDR3 contains 16 residues. The V end was cut by 0 bases, the J end by 1 base, with 12 bases between. Germline V gene lookup returns CDR1 LGHNA and CDR2 YNFKEQ. This CDR3 reads CASSQDGGGQNTEAFF. The CDR3, as DNA: TGTGCCAGCAGCCAAGATGGGGGAGGACAGAACACTGAAGCTTTCTTT.

This rearrangement joins TRBV4-3 to TRBJ1-4; D possibly corresponds to TRBD1 (5 bases). CDR3 length: 14 residues. Per the germline V gene, CDR1 is LGHNA and CDR2 is YSLEER. Trimming removed 3 bases from V and 6 bases from J, with 11 bases in between. The CDR3 region is CASSQVGTHEKLFF. CDR3 in DNA: TGCGCCAGCAGCCAGGTTGGGACTCATGAAAAACTGTTTTTT.

In this sample, this clone turned up once. The V gene is TRBV4-1, the J gene TRBJ2-2; 8 bases agree with TRBD2. The CDR3 covers 15 residues. The germline V gene encodes CDR1 MGHRA and CDR2 YSYEKL. Trimming cost V 0 bases and J 9 bases; bases outside gene matches: 6. This CDR3 is CASSQDTSGIRELFF. The CDR3 coding sequence is TGCGCCAGCAGCCAAGATACTAGCGGCATCAGGGAGCTGTTTTTT.

This chain connects TRBV18 to TRBJ1-1; unclear D gene. V lost 3 bases and J lost 3, with 14 bases in between. This CDR3 spans 15 amino acids. In germline, CDR1 is KGHSH, CDR2 LQKENI. CDR3 amino acids: CASSPAVNQDTEAFF. CDR3 coding DNA: TGTGCCAGCTCACCCGCCGTTAACCAGGACACTGAAGCTTTCTTT. Full variable domain (outside the CDR3, taken from reference TRBV18 and TRBJ1-1): NAGVMQNPRHLVRRRGQEARLRCSPMKGHSHVYWYRQLPEEGLKFMVYLQKENIIDESGMPKERFSAEFPKEGPSILRIQQVVRGDSAAYFCASSPAVNQDTEAFFGQGTRLTVV.

V usage is TRBV6-5 and J usage is TRBJ2-1; tentative D call: TRBD2 (5 bases). There are 15 residues in the CDR3. Germline V gives CDR1 MNHEY, CDR2 SVGAGI. The V and J ends lost 8 bases and 0 bases respectively, with 14 bases between them. CDR3 DNA: TGTGCCAGCGCGCCCCAAGGGAGCTCCTACAATGAGCAGTTCTTC. Translated, it gives CASAPQGSSYNEQFF.

The V gene is TRBV7-6, the J gene TRBJ2-7, with 7 bases aligning to TRBD2. Germline CDR1 and CDR2: SGHVS and FNYEAQ. The CDR3 runs 15 residues. V was pared by 6 bases and J by 7 bases, with 15 bases of the junction left unmatched. This chain's CDR3 is CASRGASSGTGEQYF. CDR3 bases: TGTGCCAGCAGAGGCGCCTCGAGCGGGACCGGGGAGCAGTACTTC.

CDR3 bases: TGCGCCAGCACCCTTCGGGGGGTAATCGGGGAGCTGTTTTTT. Translating it yields CASTLRGVIGELFF. The V gene is TRBV10-2, the J gene TRBJ2-2, with TRBD2 matching over 7 bases. The junction had 9 bases not matched to a gene; V was cut back by 7 bases and J by 7 bases. The CDR3 is 14 amino acids. Germline loops: CDR1 WSHSY, CDR2 SAAADI.

On this clone itself: The identical CDR3 is also encoded by other nucleotide sequences in the sample. The chain uses TRBV27 and TRBJ2-5; a weak D match, TRBD2 (6 bases). The CDR3 is 14 residues long. V dropped 5 bases and J dropped 0 bases, with 10 bases sitting between them. From germline, CDR1 is MNHEY and CDR2 SMNVEV (reference sequence). The CDR3 here is CASSPWTNQETQYF. CDR3 nucleotides: TGTGCCAGCAGTCCATGGACTAACCAAGAGACCCAGTACTTC.

This clone was found a few times. The chain couples TRBV6-4 to TRBJ1-1; D gene uncertain. The CDR3 runs to 14 residues. V shed 4 bases and J shed 1 base, with 10 bases lying between them. In germline, CDR1 is MRHNA, CDR2 SNTAGT. CDR3 nucleotide sequence: TGTGCCAGCAGTGTCTCCCCAGGGAACACTGAAGCTTTCTTT. It specifies CASSVSPGNTEAFF.

The chain combines TRBV6-1 with TRBJ1-1, with TRBD1 matching over 10 bases. Trimming cost V 5 bases and J 10 bases; bases outside gene matches: 13. Per the germline V gene, CDR1 is MNHNS and CDR2 is SASEGT. The CDR3 contains 15 residues. The CDR3 spells CASSLVGQGGTGAFF. CDR3 DNA sequence: TGTGCCAGCAGTTTAGTTGGACAGGGGGGGACAGGAGCTTTCTTT.

The chain combines TRBV19 with TRBJ2-6; D not certain. Germline V gene sequence: CDR1 LNHDA, CDR2 SQIVND (reference sequence). The V gene lost 1 base and the J gene lost 0 bases, with 10 bases spanning the gap. CDR3 length: 17 amino acids. CDR3 loop: CASSIGLLVSGANVLTF. CDR3 DNA: TGTGCCAGTAGTATAGGCCTTTTGGTCTCTGGGGCCAACGTCCTGACTTTC. The variable domain in full, with the rest retrieved from reference TRBV19 and TRBJ2-6, is DGGITQSPKYLFRKEGQNVTLSCEQNLNHDAMYWYRQDPGQGLRLIYYSQIVNDFQKGDIAEGYSVSREKKESFPLTVTSAQKNPTAFYLCASSIGLLVSGANVLTFGAGSRLTVL.